This is a list of T cell receptor beta chains from one sample in a study of CD8+CD57+ T cells in acquired aplastic anemia. One entry per CDR3 protein results from TCRdb running MiXCR on the reads. The table lists around 190,000 distinct CDR3 sequences, 48% of them singletons. The sequenced sample was sorted CD4+, CD8+, or CD8+CD57+ T cells (not recorded which) from PBMCs. Every receptor here comes from a human donor with aplastic anemia. CDR3s include the opening cysteine and the closing phenylalanine or tryptophan. D genes are given only for firm matches. The size field is filled for only some rows; it gives once, few, many or a size class.

>-|-|TRBJ2-2|TRBV6-5
TGTGCCAGCAGTTCACCATGGACAGCGAACACCGGGGAGCTGTTTTTT
CASSSPWTANTGELFF
>-|many|TRBJ1-1|TRBV19
TGTGCCAGTAGTACCGCCCTAGGACGGATAAACACTGAAGCTTTCTTT
CASSTALGRINTEAFF
>-|-|TRBJ2-5|TRBV6-5
TGTGCCAGCAGTTACGTGGGGTACCAAGAGACCCAGTACTTC
CASSYVGYQETQYF
>-|-|TRBJ1-6|TRBV6-1
TGTGCCAGCGGGTCCTCATGGGGGGGTTCACCCCTCCACTTT
CASGSSWGGSPLHF
>TRBD1|many|TRBJ2-2|TRBV27
TGTGCCAGCAGTTTACCAGGGGGCGGGGAGCTGTTTTTT
CASSLPGGGELFF
>-|-|TRBJ2-5|TRBV28
TGTGCCAGCAGGTCGACGGCCCAGTACTTC
CASRSTAQYF
>TRBD1|-|TRBJ2-5|TRBV11-1
TGTGCCAGCAGCTTAGCCGACAGGGGGATGCTCCAAGAGACCCAGTACTTC
CASSLADRGMLQETQYF
>TRBD2|-|TRBJ2-7|TRBV19
TGTGCCAGTAGTATACTAGCGGGAGACGAGCAGTACTTC
CASSILAGDEQYF
>-|-|TRBJ2-7|TRBV7-3
TGTGCCAGCAGCTCGGGCCTGGCCTACGAGCAGTACTTC
CASSSGLAYEQYF
>-|-|TRBJ1-1|TRBV2
TGTGCCAGCAGTGAACGGGAACTCACTGAAGCTTTCTTT
CASSERELTEAFF
>-|-|TRBJ1-1|TRBV29-1
TGCAGCCAAGATCGGCGGGGAAACACTGAAGCTTTCTTT
CSQDRRGNTEAFF
>-|-|TRBJ2-7|TRBV7-9
TGTGCCAGCAGCCAAGCGAGCCGCGAGCAGTACTTC
CASSQASREQYF
>-|-|TRBJ1-5|TRBV19
TGTGCCAGTAGTATAGAGCGCAGCCAGCCCCAGCATTTT
CASSIERSQPQHF
>TRBD1|many|TRBJ1-1|TRBV10-3
TGTGCCACCATACCAGCGACAGGGATGAACACTGAAGCTTTCTTT
CATIPATGMNTEAFF
>-|-|TRBJ2-7|TRBV25-1
TGTGCCAGCAGGGGCCCCCAGGGGCTGAAGTACGAGCAGTACTTC
CASRGPQGLKYEQYF
>-|few|TRBJ1-1|TRBV10-1
TGCGCCAGCAGTGAGGAAAGAGGTTGGAACACTGAAGCTTTCTTT
CASSEERGWNTEAFF
>-|many|TRBJ2-7|TRBV3-1
TGTGCCAGCAGCCAAGCCGGGGCGGTCTCTCCCGAGCAGTACTTC
CASSQAGAVSPEQYF
>TRBD1|-|TRBJ1-1|TRBV19
TGTGCCAGTAGTAGACCGGGACAGCGGAACACTGAAGCTTTCTTT
CASSRPGQRNTEAFF
>-|-|TRBJ1-1|TRBV2
TGTGCCAGCATGAGGACAGTGAACGGGAACACTGAAGCTTTCTTT
CASMRTVNGNTEAFF
>-|many|TRBJ2-3|TRBV3-1
TGTGCCAGCAGCCAAGGCAGGGAGCCAGATACGCAGTATTTT
CASSQGREPDTQYF
>-|many|TRBJ1-1|TRBV9
TGTGCCAGCAGCGTAGATTCAGGGTCCGCTTTCTTT
CASSVDSGSAFF
>-|-|TRBJ2-5|TRBV12-3/TRBV12-4
TGTGCCAGCAGTTACCCGGGAACCCAGTACTTC
CASSYPGTQYF
>-|-|TRBJ2-7|TRBV30
TGTGCCTGGAGTCACACCCGCGTCTCCTACGAGCAGTACTTC
CAWSHTRVSYEQYF
>-|many|TRBJ2-3|TRBV5-1
TGCGCCAGCAGCTTGGGGCGGACCCCAGATACGCAGTATTTT
CASSLGRTPDTQYF
>TRBD1|-|TRBJ2-7|TRBV25-1
TGTGCCAGCGCTAGACAGGGATCCTACGAGCAGTACTTC
CASARQGSYEQYF
>-|-|TRBJ1-2|TRBV18
TGTGCCAGCTCGACGGAGAGGCCTAACTATGGCTACACCTTC
CASSTERPNYGYTF